The 9 T cell receptor beta chains presented below share a single source sample, sequenced in a study of T cells after yellow fever vaccination. TCRdb reprocessed the 5' RACE reads with MiXCR, giving one entry per CDR3 protein. The sample yields approximately 250,000 distinct CDR3 sequences, 5.5% to 8.5% seen once. Specimen: CD4+ T cells sorted from PBMCs, collected on the day of the yellow fever booster vaccination. The receptors were gathered from a man aged 30 to 45 who received the YFV17D yellow fever vaccine.

V is TRBV20-1 and J is TRBJ2-3; tentatively, D is TRBD2 (6 bases). Germline assignment: CDR1 DFQATT and CDR2 SNEGSKA (reference sequence). This CDR3 is 12 amino acids long. Trimming took 3 bases from V and 5 from J, leaving 9 bases between them. The CDR3 spells CSASVEGDTQYF. The CDR3 bases are TGCAGTGCTAGCGTGGAGGGAGATACGCAGTATTTT.

This chain joins TRBV6-5 and TRBJ1-1; D is possibly TRBD1 (5 bases). This CDR3 is built from 14 residues. Germline CDR1 MNHEY, CDR2 SVGAGI. Trimming pared 8 bases from V and 6 bases from J, leaving 19 bases between. Here the CDR3 DNA reads TGTGCCAGCTCTACGCGGCAATTCAGGGCTGAAGCTTTCTTT. Translating it yields CASSTRQFRAEAFF.

The gene calls are TRBV28 and TRBJ2-1, with TRBD2 matching 8 bases. Germline CDR1 MDHEN, CDR2 SYDVKM. The ends lost 2 bases at V and 9 bases at J; junction bases unmatched: 9. The CDR3 contains 15 residues. The CDR3 spells CASSLRVAGIREQFF. Written as DNA, the CDR3 is TGTGCCAGCAGTTTAAGGGTAGCGGGAATACGTGAGCAGTTCTTC.

This clonotype was recorded a few times. The gene calls are TRBV4-3 and TRBJ2-3; 11 bases are a match to TRBD2. With 0 bases clipped from V and 0 bases from J, the junction kept 5 bases outside the gene matches. This CDR3 is built from 18 residues. The germline CDR1 and CDR2 sequences are LGHNA and YSLEER. CDR3 loop: CASSQDVSSGRSTDTQYF. The CDR3 DNA sequence: TGCGCCAGCAGCCAAGACGTGTCTAGCGGGAGGAGCACAGATACGCAGTATTTT.

This chain joins TRBV11-2 and TRBJ2-7; the D gene is possibly TRBD2 (7 bases). This CDR3 is built from 17 residues. Trimming pared 4 bases from V and 2 bases from J, leaving 21 bases between. CDR1 is SGHAT and CDR2 is FQNNGV in the germline V gene. The CDR3 here is CASSSYGGLAQTYEQYF. In nucleotides, the CDR3 is TGTGCCAGCAGCTCATACGGGGGGCTAGCGCAGACCTACGAGCAGTACTTC. Filled out from reference TRBV11-2 and TRBJ2-7, the complete variable domain reads EAGVAQSPRYKIIEKRQSVAFWCNPISGHATLYWYQQILGQGPKLLIQFQNNGVVDDSQLPKDRFSAERLKGVDSTLKIQPAKLEDSAVYLCASSSYGGLAQTYEQYFGPGTRLTVT.

This clonotype was counted at least ten times. The germline gene is not matched at one end of the junction; a read error may be the cause. In nucleotides, the CDR3 is TGTGCCAGCAGTTTAAGCACAGATACGCAGTATTTT. It is translated as CASSLSTDTQYF. The rearrangement links TRBV5-1 to TRBJ2-3, with no clear D. The CDR3 has 12 amino acids. Germline V gene sequence: CDR1 SGHRS, CDR2 YFSETQ.

The genes are TRBV19 and TRBJ1-2, with 9 bases matching TRBD1. Germline CDR1 LNHDA, CDR2 SQIVND (reference sequence). V dropped 5 bases and J dropped 6; count of bases not matched to a gene: 7. The CDR3 has 14 residues. The CDR3 DNA follows: TGTGCCAGTAGTGTCCGGGACAGGGTCAATGGCTACACCTTC. Its translation is CASSVRDRVNGYTF. The complete variable domain, with remaining parts taken from reference TRBV19 and TRBJ1-2, reads DGGITQSPKYLFRKEGQNVTLSCEQNLNHDAMYWYRQDPGQGLRLIYYSQIVNDFQKGDIAEGYSVSREKKESFPLTVTSAQKNPTAFYLCASSVRDRVNGYTFGSGTRLTVV.

This clonotype was observed at least ten times. The chain recombines TRBV30 with TRBJ2-4, with 7 bases matching TRBD1. With 3 bases clipped from V and 6 bases from J, the junction kept 5 bases outside the gene matches. Germline V gene sequence: CDR1 GTSNPN, CDR2 SVGIG (reference sequence). The CDR3 totals 13 residues. Written as DNA, the CDR3 is TGTGCCTGGAGCCCCGACAGGGCAAACATTCAGTACTTC. This translates into CAWSPDRANIQYF.

This clonotype was counted at least ten times. The chain joins TRBV7-3 to TRBJ2-1, with 8 bases fitting TRBD2. The V segment lost 6 bases and the J segment 3 bases; nucleotides outside the gene matches: 19. The CDR3 sequence is 19 residues long. Germline V CDR1 and CDR2: SGHTA, FQGTGA. The CDR3 loop reads CASSRTGISLLAGYNEQFF. CDR3 sequence (DNA): TGTGCCAGCAGTCGCACAGGGATTTCTTTGCTAGCGGGCTACAATGAGCAGTTCTTC.